This TCR beta chain derives from a study of T cells in Graves' hyperthyroidism and ophthalmopathy. Amplified TCR beta CDR3 regions came from RNA transcripts. The TCR CDR3 first-round RT-PCR relied on the HTBI primer set. TCRdb used MiXCR to reprocess the multiplex PCR reads, holding one entry per CDR3 protein. The top ten hold approximately 10% of the sample, which has some 740,000 distinct CDR3 sequences, 14% seen once. Exclusion criteria comprised uncontrolled infection, other autoimmune disease, pregnancy or lactation. CDR1 and CDR2 (germline): SQVTM, ANQGSEA. V gave up 3 bases and J gave up 3 bases; unmatched junction bases: 9. The CDR3 has 16 amino acids. This clonotype occurred a few times.

This TCR was sampled from a woman aged 18-35 years with Graves' hyperthyroidism. The source material was blood. V gene TRBV29-1 combines with J gene TRBJ2-5; TRBD2 matches at 11 bases. CDR3 loop: CSVERWELAGEETQYF. The CDR3 nucleotides read TGCAGCGTTGAGCGGTGGGAACTAGCGGGAGAAGAGACCCAGTACTTC.